Each of the 28 T cell receptor beta chains below was sequenced from the same sample in a study of CD8 T cells in ankylosing spondylitis. Study results and caveats: One TCR beta motif, made up of seven to nine highly homologous variants, appeared characteristic of ankylosing spondylitis blood.

For these TCRs, the target antigens are not known. TCRdb fed the 5' RACE reads into MiXCR, producing one record per CDR3 protein. This sample has fewer than 750,000 distinct CDR3 sequences; 15% to 20% occur once, and the top ten carry under 20%. The sequencing input was blood, either unsorted or a sorted T cell fraction (not recorded which). The receptors stem from a male donor with ankylosing spondylitis.

The V gene is TRBV11-1, the J gene TRBJ1-3, with unresolved D. The CDR3 contains 19 residues. Germline values: CDR1 SGHAT, CDR2 FQDESV (reference sequence). The V and J ends lost 4 bases and 4 bases respectively, with 26 bases between them. The CDR3 bases are TGTGCCAGCAGCTCTGATAGGGAGGGTTCGACGGTGCGCGGAAACACCATATATTTT. The encoded protein is CASSSDREGSTVRGNTIYF. Combining the CDR3 with reference TRBV11-1 and TRBJ1-3 gives the whole variable domain EAEVAQSPRYKITEKSQAVAFWCDPISGHATLYWYRQILGQGPELLVQFQDESVVDDSQLPKDRFSAERLKGVDSTLKIQPAELGDSAMYLCASSSDREGSTVRGNTIYFGEGSWLTVV.

The chain has TRBV5-5 and TRBJ1-5; D not resolved. The V gene lost 0 bases and the J gene lost 6 bases, with 10 bases spanning the gap. The CDR3 is 14 amino acids. Germline CDR1 reads SGHKS; CDR2 reads YYEKEE (reference sequence). In nucleotides, the CDR3 is TGTGCCAGCAGCTTGGAGATCTTTCGTCAGCCCCAGCATTTT. This encodes CASSLEIFRQPQHF.

The rearrangement links TRBV24-1 to TRBJ2-1; weak D call: TRBD1 (7 bases). The CDR3 has 12 amino acids. Germline V gene lookup returns CDR1 KGHDR and CDR2 SFDVKD. V was pared by 8 bases and J by 10 bases, with 14 bases between. The CDR3 spells CATTRGTVEQFF. The CDR3 nucleotides read TGTGCCACCACCCGCGGGACAGTCGAGCAGTTCTTC.

This clonotype occurred a few times. This chain links TRBV29-1 with TRBJ1-1; D possibly corresponds to TRBD1 (6 bases). The V end was cut by 4 bases, the J end by 0 bases, with 9 bases between. Germline-derived CDR1 and CDR2 are SQVTM and ANQGSEA. The CDR3 covers 13 residues. The CDR3 nucleotides read TGCAGCGTTGTGGACAGCCTGAACACTGAAGCTTTCTTT. As protein: CSVVDSLNTEAFF.

In its sample, this clonotype was seen a few times. The V call is TRBV12-3 or TRBV12-4, the J call TRBJ2-7; TRBD1 aligns across 8 bases. The CDR3 totals 13 residues. The trim removed 8 bases at V and 6 bases at J, leaving 9 bases unmatched. The CDR3 DNA sequence: TGTGCCAGCCACAGGGGGACCCGTGGCGAGCAGTACTTC. Translation: CASHRGTRGEQYF.

This sequence joins TRBV5-1 and TRBJ2-1; D is tentatively TRBD1 or TRBD2 (5 bases each). The germline CDR1 and CDR2 sequences are SGHRS and YFSETQ. This CDR3 region has 15 residues. V lost 0 bases to trimming and J lost 6 bases, with 13 bases between them. This chain's CDR3 is CASSLVPGPSNEQFF. Written as DNA, the CDR3 is TGCGCCAGCAGCTTGGTTCCGGGGCCCTCCAATGAGCAGTTCTTC.

V and J are TRBV24-1 and TRBJ2-1, with TRBD1 matching over 9 bases. Germline values: CDR1 KGHDR, CDR2 SFDVKD. The CDR3 spans 15 residues. Trimming removed 0 bases from V and 9 bases from J; junction bases left unmatched: 5. The DNA for the CDR3 is TGTGCCACCAGTGATTTGAGAACAGGGGGCCTTGAGCAGTTCTTC. Protein product: CATSDLRTGGLEQFF.

This chain joins TRBV5-1 and TRBJ1-2; D is possibly TRBD1 (6 bases). Looked up from germline, CDR1 is SGHRS and CDR2 is YFSETQ. This CDR3 spans 16 amino acids. Trimming removed 0 bases at V and 1 base at J, with 13 bases between. CDR3 bases: TGCGCCAGCAGCTTGGCAAGGGGGGCGCATAACTATGGCTACACCTTC. It yields the protein CASSLARGAHNYGYTF. Using reference TRBV5-1 and TRBJ1-2 for the parts outside the CDR3, the full variable domain is KAGVTQTPRYLIKTRGQQVTLSCSPISGHRSVSWYQQTPGQGLQFLFEYFSETQRNKGNFPGRFSGRQFSNSRSEMNVSTLELGDSALYLCASSLARGAHNYGYTFGSGTRLTVV.

The sample holds a few counts of this clonotype. The chain employs TRBV12-3 or TRBV12-4 and TRBJ2-3; 11 nucleotides agree with TRBD2. The V gene end was trimmed by 5 bases and the J gene end by 4 bases; junction bases not matched to a gene: 5. The CDR3 runs to 15 residues. The DNA of the CDR3 is TGTGCCAGCAGTCCGACTAGCGGGAAGGCAGATACGCAGTATTTT. This sequence encodes CASSPTSGKADTQYF.

This chain uses TRBV5-8 with TRBJ1-5, with 11 bases matching TRBD1. This CDR3 comprises 15 residues. V dropped 2 bases and J dropped 5; count of bases not matched to a gene: 3. Germline assignment: CDR1 SGHTS and CDR2 YDEGEE. The CDR3 here is CASSFGTGGDQPQHF. The CDR3 coding sequence is TGTGCCAGCAGCTTTGGGACAGGGGGAGATCAGCCCCAGCATTTT.

In this sample, this clonotype turned up a few times. The gene calls are TRBV10-3 and TRBJ2-7; 9 bases align to TRBD2. The CDR3 sequence is 16 residues long. Germline CDR1 is ENHRY and CDR2 is SYGVKD. V dropped 6 bases and J dropped 2; count of bases not matched to a gene: 11. CDR3 in amino acids: CAIRADGASGAYEQYF. Written as DNA, the CDR3 is TGTGCCATCAGGGCCGATGGGGCTAGCGGGGCCTACGAGCAGTACTTC.

This chain joins TRBV27 and TRBJ2-7; 8 bases align to TRBD1. Trimming cost V 10 bases and J 1 base; bases outside gene matches: 3. Germline CDR1 and CDR2: MNHEY and SMNVEV (reference sequence). This CDR3 spans 12 amino acids. CDR3 residues: CATRQGSYEQYF. Written as DNA, the CDR3 is TGTGCCACGCGACAGGGGTCCTACGAGCAGTACTTC.

V and J are TRBV5-1 and TRBJ1-1; D is possibly TRBD1 (6 bases). The CDR3 consists of 14 residues. Germline values: CDR1 SGHRS, CDR2 YFSETQ. V lost 3 bases and J 1 base, leaving 10 bases between the germline ends. The CDR3 DNA follows: TGCGCCAGCAGCTCGGAGGGGGGGAACACTGAAGCTTTCTTT. Amino acid sequence: CASSSEGGNTEAFF.

J is TRBJ2-5 and V is TRBV5-4, with D tentatively TRBD1 (5 bases). CDR1 is SGHNT and CDR2 is YYREEE in the germline V gene (reference sequence). The CDR3 is made up of 15 amino acids. Trimming took off 4 bases at V and 7 bases at J, with 20 bases between the two ends. CDR3 sequence reads: CASSTGSARVGTQYF. Here the CDR3 DNA reads TGTGCCAGCAGCACCGGTAGTGCCAGGGTGGGGACCCAGTACTTC.

This chain connects TRBV14 to TRBJ1-6; 7 bases fit TRBD1. Looked up from germline, CDR1 is SGHDN and CDR2 is FVKESK. This CDR3 region has 14 residues. The V and J ends lost 4 bases and 9 bases, in that order; junction bases with no gene match: 6. The CDR3 reads CASSPDRVISPLHF. The CDR3 region has the DNA TGTGCCAGCAGCCCCGACAGGGTGATTTCACCCCTCCACTTT.

The chain recombines TRBV20-1 with TRBJ2-3, with TRBD2 identical over 10 bases. The CDR3 is 16 residues long. V gave up 5 bases and J gave up 2 bases; unmatched junction bases: 10. Germline loops: CDR1 DFQATT, CDR2 SNEGSKA (reference sequence). CDR3 amino acids: CSAPRVGLAVTDTQYF. The CDR3 coding sequence is TGCAGTGCTCCCCGGGTCGGACTAGCGGTCACAGATACGCAGTATTTT.

The CDR3 nucleotides are TGCAGTGCCAGGGACAGACCCTACAATGAGCAGTTCTTC. Protein: CSARDRPYNEQFF. The chain employs TRBV20-1 and TRBJ2-1; 7 nucleotides agree with TRBD1. Germline V lookup: CDR1 DFQATT, CDR2 SNEGSKA (reference sequence). V trimming: 6 bases; J trimming: 2 bases; junction bases outside the gene matches: 4. The CDR3 spans 13 residues.

This clonotype was detected a few times. The chain recombines TRBV4-3 with TRBJ2-2, with 8 bases lining up with TRBD1. Germline V lookup: CDR1 LGHNA, CDR2 YSLEER. This CDR3 spans 17 amino acids. The trim removed 1 base at V and 3 bases at J, leaving 7 bases unmatched. The CDR3 sequence is CASSQATGARYTGELFF. CDR3 DNA sequence: TGCGCCAGCAGCCAAGCGACAGGGGCCCGGTACACCGGGGAGCTGTTTTTT.

This clonotype has just a few counts. CDR3 sequence: CSVEGLAGVPSYNEQFF. The DNA of the CDR3 is TGCAGCGTGGAGGGACTAGCGGGAGTCCCCTCCTACAATGAGCAGTTCTTC. This sequence joins TRBV29-1 and TRBJ2-1; TRBD2 matches at 14 bases. V lost 6 bases and J lost 0; bases outside the gene matches: 7. The CDR3 consists of 17 residues. Per the germline V gene, CDR1 is SQVTM and CDR2 is ANQGSEA.

There are a few counts of this clonotype. V gene TRBV16 combines with J gene TRBJ2-3; 7 bases align to TRBD2. CDR3 size: 18 residues. Germline CDR1 reads KGHSY; CDR2 reads FQNENV. Trimming took 0 bases from V and 2 from J; bases not matched to a gene: 11. CDR3 region: CASSQSRWRREYTDTQYF. CDR3 sequence (DNA): TGTGCCAGCAGCCAATCTCGTTGGCGGCGGGAGTACACAGATACGCAGTATTTT. The full variable domain, with the rest looked up from reference TRBV16 and TRBJ2-3, is GEEVAQTPKHLVRGEGQKAKLYCAPIKGHSYVFWYQQVLKNEFKFLISFQNENVFDETGMPKERFSAKCLPNSPCSLEIQATKLEDSAVYFCASSQSRWRREYTDTQYFGPGTRLTVL.

This clonotype occurred a few times. The chain has TRBV12-3 or TRBV12-4 and TRBJ2-2; TRBD2 agrees at 14 bases. Trimming cost V 5 bases and J 3 bases; bases outside gene matches: 8. This CDR3 contains 18 residues. The CDR3 DNA follows: TGTGCCAGCAGTCAGACTAGCGGGGGGGCCCCAGACACCGGGGAGCTGTTTTTT. This encodes CASSQTSGGAPDTGELFF.

J is TRBJ1-2 and V is TRBV27; tentatively, D is TRBD1 (5 bases). Trimming removed 6 bases from V and 4 bases from J, with 15 bases in between. The CDR3 has 14 residues. Germline V gives CDR1 MNHEY, CDR2 SMNVEV (reference sequence). CDR3 residues: CASSPRQTFYGYTF. The CDR3 DNA is TGTGCCAGCAGCCCAAGACAGACTTTCTATGGCTACACCTTC.

This clonotype was counted a few times. The chain links TRBV10-3 to TRBJ2-1; unclear D gene. CDR3 length equals 14 residues. V was cut by 10 bases and J by 7 bases, with 20 bases left in between. The germline V gene has CDR1 ENHRY and CDR2 SYGVKD. This chain's CDR3 is CATGEVEKGNEQFF. The DNA for the CDR3 is TGTGCCACCGGCGAGGTTGAAAAAGGGAATGAGCAGTTCTTC.

The rearrangement uses TRBV6-1 and TRBJ2-5, with 9 bases fitting TRBD1. The V gene's germline CDR1 is MNHNS and CDR2 SASEGT. Trimming took 5 bases from V and 1 from J; bases not matched to a gene: 2. This CDR3 contains 14 residues. The CDR3 sequence: CASSRGQGQETQYF. The CDR3 DNA reads TGTGCCAGCAGTAGGGGACAGGGCCAAGAGACCCAGTACTTC.

The sample holds a few counts of this clonotype. In nucleotides, the CDR3 is TGCGCCAGCAGCTTGACAAGACAGGGCTCCTACAATGAGCAGTTCTTC. Its protein product is CASSLTRQGSYNEQFF. The chain is built from TRBV5-1 and TRBJ2-1, with 7 nucleotides matching TRBD1. Unmatched junction bases numbered 4, after V lost 1 base and J lost 0 bases. CDR1 is SGHRS and CDR2 is YFSETQ in the germline V gene. The CDR3 is 16 residues long.

As for this clonotype: A much larger clone lies one base from this, so it may be a read error. V gene TRBV20-1 combines with J gene TRBJ2-3; 8 bases are a match to TRBD2. Germline CDR1 is DFQATT and CDR2 is SNEGSKA (reference sequence). The CDR3 has 14 residues. After removal of 3 bases from V and 2 bases from J, the junction contained 4 bases not matched to a gene. CDR3 residues: CSASGRDNTDTQYF. The CDR3, as DNA: TGCAGTGCTAGCGGGAGGGACAACACAGATACGCAGTATTTT.

This clonotype was picked up a small number of times. This chain connects TRBV29-1 to TRBJ2-5; D remains unclear. Germline V gene lookup returns CDR1 SQVTM and CDR2 ANQGSEA. CDR3 length: 12 residues. Trimming took 6 bases from V and 4 from J, leaving 12 bases between them. The CDR3 loop reads CSVKRPSETQYF. The CDR3 bases are TGCAGCGTCAAACGGCCTTCAGAGACCCAGTACTTC. Variable domain in full (rest from reference TRBV29-1 and TRBJ2-5): SAVISQKPSRDICQRGTSLTIQCQVDSQVTMMFWYRQQPGQSLTLIATANQGSEATYESGFVIDKFPISRPNLTFSTLTVSNMSPEDSSIYLCSVKRPSETQYFGPGTRLLVL.

The table lists this clonotype with a few counts. The chain has TRBV19 and TRBJ1-1; TRBD1 might be the D (5 bases). Trimming left V 4 bases short and J 6 bases short, with 12 bases between. This CDR3 comprises 13 residues. Germline CDR1 LNHDA, CDR2 SQIVND (reference sequence). The CDR3 region has the DNA TGTGCCAGTAGTAAGGGGTGGTTGGCTGAAGCTTTCTTT. Translation gives CASSKGWLAEAFF.